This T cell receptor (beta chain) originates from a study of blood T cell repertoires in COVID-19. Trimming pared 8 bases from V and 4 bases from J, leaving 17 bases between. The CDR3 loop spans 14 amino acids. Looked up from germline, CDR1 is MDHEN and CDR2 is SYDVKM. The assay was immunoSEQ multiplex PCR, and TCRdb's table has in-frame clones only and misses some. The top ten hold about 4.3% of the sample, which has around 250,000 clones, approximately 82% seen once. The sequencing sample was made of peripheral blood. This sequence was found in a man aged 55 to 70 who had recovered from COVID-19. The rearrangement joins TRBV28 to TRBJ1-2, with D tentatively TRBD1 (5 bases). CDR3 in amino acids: CASRPGGTLYGYTF. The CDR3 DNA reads TGTGCCAGCCGACCCGGGGGTACCCTCTATGGCTACACCTTC.